This T cell receptor beta chain derives from a study of blood T cell repertoires in COVID-19. Background on the study: Samples representing acute and convalescent COVID-19 were sourced from the United States, Italy and Spain. PBMCs, B-cell-depleted T cells, or T cells provided the cDNA or gDNA that made up the material.

Participants came from some 26 US areas, aged about 18 to 89 years. Categorization into cohorts depended on clinical history that participants reported. Per the germline V gene, CDR1 is LNHDA and CDR2 is SQIVND (reference sequence). V lost 8 bases and J lost 3; bases outside the gene matches: 12. There are 15 residues in the CDR3. The repertoire was sequenced with immunoSEQ multiplex PCR; TCRdb's copy has only in-frame clones and lacks some. Of under 250,000 clones in the sample, around 82% were seen once. This clonotype originated in a man between 25 and 39 years old with acute COVID-19. Input material: PBMCs or T cells enriched from blood (not recorded which). J is TRBJ2-7 and V is TRBV19, with 8 bases matching TRBD1. The CDR3 DNA reads TGTGCCAGTGGTACCCAGGGGGCGCCTTTCTACGAGCAGTACTTC. It yields the protein CASGTQGAPFYEQYF.